This T cell receptor beta chain stems from a study of blood T cell repertoires in COVID-19. This clone has just one count. The CDR3 covers 16 residues. V shed 3 bases and J 2 bases; nucleotides not matched to a gene: 1. Germline assignment: CDR1 KGHDR and CDR2 SFDVKD. Measured with immunoSEQ multiplex PCR; TCRdb has only the in-frame clones, and not every one. The sample lists 200,000 to 250,000 clones, about 88% occurring once. This chain joins TRBV24-1 and TRBJ2-3; 13 bases match TRBD2. Sequenced input: peripheral blood. The clonotype was recovered from a man in his forties or fifties with acute or convalescent COVID-19. CDR3 loop: CATSDTSGGDTDTQYF. In DNA form, the CDR3 reads TGTGCCACCAGTGATACTAGCGGGGGGGACACAGATACGCAGTATTTT.